The entry below describes one T cell receptor beta chain. J was trimmed by 4 bases and V by 4 bases; bases with no gene match: 13. The germline V gene has CDR1 SGHRS and CDR2 YFSETQ. This CDR3 is built from 18 residues. Some clones are missing from TCRdb's copy, which holds only in-frame ones; the method was immunoSEQ multiplex PCR. This table holds around 250,000 clones, over 75% found once. This sample was included in a study of blood T cell repertoires in COVID-19. Study-wide context: The United States, Italy and Spain were the sources of the acute and convalescent COVID-19 samples. From T cells, B-cell-depleted T cells, or PBMCs came the material, which was cDNA or gDNA.

Sequenced: peripheral blood. V and J are TRBV5-1 and TRBJ2-5, with TRBD2 matching over 13 bases. The receptor was derived from a man between 50 and 59 years old with active or convalescent COVID-19. CDR3 in amino acids: CASSQGSMTSGRPETQYF. Here the CDR3 DNA reads TGCGCCAGCAGCCAGGGGTCTATGACTAGCGGGAGGCCAGAGACCCAGTACTTC. Full variable domain (remainder filled in from reference TRBV5-1 and TRBJ2-5): KAGVTQTPRYLIKTRGQQVTLSCSPISGHRSVSWYQQTPGQGLQFLFEYFSETQRNKGNFPGRFSGRQFSNSRSEMNVSTLELGDSALYLCASSQGSMTSGRPETQYFGPGTRLLVL.